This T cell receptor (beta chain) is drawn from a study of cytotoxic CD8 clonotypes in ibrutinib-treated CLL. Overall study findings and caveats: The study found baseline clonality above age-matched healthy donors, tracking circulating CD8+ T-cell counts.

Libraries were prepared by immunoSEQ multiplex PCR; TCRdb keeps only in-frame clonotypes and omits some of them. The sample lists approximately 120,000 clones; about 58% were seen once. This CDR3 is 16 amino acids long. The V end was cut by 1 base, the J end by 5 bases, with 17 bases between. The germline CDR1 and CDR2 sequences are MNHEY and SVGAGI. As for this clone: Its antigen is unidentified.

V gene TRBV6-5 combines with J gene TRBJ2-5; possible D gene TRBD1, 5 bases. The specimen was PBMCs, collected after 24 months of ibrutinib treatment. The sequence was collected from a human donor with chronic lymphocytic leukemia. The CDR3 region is CASSYYGASSGETQYF. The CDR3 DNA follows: TGTGCCAGCAGTTACTATGGGGCTAGTTCAGGGGAGACCCAGTACTTC.